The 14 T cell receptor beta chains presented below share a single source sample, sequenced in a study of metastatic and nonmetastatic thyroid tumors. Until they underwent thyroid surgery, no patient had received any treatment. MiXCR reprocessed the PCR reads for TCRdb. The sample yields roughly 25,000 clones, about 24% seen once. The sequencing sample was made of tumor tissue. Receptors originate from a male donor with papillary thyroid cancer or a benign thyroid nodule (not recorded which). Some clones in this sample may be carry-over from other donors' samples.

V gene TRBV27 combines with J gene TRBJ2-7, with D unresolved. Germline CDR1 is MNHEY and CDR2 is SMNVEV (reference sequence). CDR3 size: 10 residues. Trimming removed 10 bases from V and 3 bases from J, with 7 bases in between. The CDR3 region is CANIIYEQYF. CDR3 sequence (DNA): TGTGCCAACATCATCTACGAGCAGTACTTC.

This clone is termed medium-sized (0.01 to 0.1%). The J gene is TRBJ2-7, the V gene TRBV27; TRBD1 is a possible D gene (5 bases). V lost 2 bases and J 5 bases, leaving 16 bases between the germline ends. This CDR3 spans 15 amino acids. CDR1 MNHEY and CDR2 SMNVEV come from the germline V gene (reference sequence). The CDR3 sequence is CASSLAGNPRDEQYF. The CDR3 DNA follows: TGTGCCAGCAGTTTAGCAGGGAATCCCCGCGACGAGCAGTACTTC.

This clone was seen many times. CDR3 residues: CASRVRQGARETQYF. In DNA, the CDR3 is TGTGCCAGCAGGGTACGACAGGGCGCTCGGGAGACCCAGTACTTC. V is TRBV2 and J is TRBJ2-5; the match to TRBD1 covers 7 bases. CDR3 size: 15 residues. Germline V lookup: CDR1 SNHLY, CDR2 FYNNEI. Trimming cost V 6 bases and J 5 bases; bases outside gene matches: 12.

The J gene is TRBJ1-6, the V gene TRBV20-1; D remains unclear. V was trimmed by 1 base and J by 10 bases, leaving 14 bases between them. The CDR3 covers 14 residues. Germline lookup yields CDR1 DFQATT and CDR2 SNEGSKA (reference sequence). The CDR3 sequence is CSARGAREGSPLHF. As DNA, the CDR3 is TGCAGTGCTAGAGGGGCAAGGGAGGGCTCACCCCTCCACTTT.

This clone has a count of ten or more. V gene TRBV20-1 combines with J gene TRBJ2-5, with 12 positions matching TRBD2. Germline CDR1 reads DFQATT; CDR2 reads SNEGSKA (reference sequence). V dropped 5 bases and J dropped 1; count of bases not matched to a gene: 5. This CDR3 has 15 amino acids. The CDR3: CSASGLAGFQETQYF. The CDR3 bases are TGCAGTGCTTCCGGACTAGCGGGGTTCCAAGAGACCCAGTACTTC.

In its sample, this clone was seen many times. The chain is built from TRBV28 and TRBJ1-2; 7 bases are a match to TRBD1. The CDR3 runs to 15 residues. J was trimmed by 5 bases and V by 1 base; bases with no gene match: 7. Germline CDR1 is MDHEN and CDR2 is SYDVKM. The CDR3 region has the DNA TGTGCCAGCAGTTTATCGGGCAGGGGGTCTTATGGCTACACCTTC. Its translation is CASSLSGRGSYGYTF.

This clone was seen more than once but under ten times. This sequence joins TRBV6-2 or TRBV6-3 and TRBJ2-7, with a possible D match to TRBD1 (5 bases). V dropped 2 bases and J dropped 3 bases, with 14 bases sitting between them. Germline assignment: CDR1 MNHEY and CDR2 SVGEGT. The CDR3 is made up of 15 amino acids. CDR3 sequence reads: CASSYRSTGDYEQYF. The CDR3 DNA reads TGTGCCAGCAGTTACCGATCTACAGGTGACTACGAGCAGTACTTC.

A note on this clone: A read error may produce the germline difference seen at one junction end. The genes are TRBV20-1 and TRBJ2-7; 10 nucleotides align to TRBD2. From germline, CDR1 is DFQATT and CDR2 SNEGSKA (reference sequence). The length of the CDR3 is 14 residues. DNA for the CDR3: TGCAGTCCTAGCGGGAGCTCCCAACCCTACGAGCAGTACTTC. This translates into CSPSGSSQPYEQYF.

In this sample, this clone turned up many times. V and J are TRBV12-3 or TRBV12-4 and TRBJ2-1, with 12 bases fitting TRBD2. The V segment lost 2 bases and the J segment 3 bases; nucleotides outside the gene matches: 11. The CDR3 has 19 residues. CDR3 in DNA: TGTGCCAGCAGTTTAAGGACTAGCGGGACCCGAACTCACTACAATGAGCAGTTCTTC. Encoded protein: CASSLRTSGTRTHYNEQFF.

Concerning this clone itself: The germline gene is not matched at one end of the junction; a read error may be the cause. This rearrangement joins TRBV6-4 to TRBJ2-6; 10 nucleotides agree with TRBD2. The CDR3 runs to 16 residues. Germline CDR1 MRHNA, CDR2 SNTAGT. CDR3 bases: TGTGCCAGCAGTGGGACTAGCGGCTCTGGTGCCAACGTCCCGACTTTC. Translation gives CASSGTSGSGANVPTF.

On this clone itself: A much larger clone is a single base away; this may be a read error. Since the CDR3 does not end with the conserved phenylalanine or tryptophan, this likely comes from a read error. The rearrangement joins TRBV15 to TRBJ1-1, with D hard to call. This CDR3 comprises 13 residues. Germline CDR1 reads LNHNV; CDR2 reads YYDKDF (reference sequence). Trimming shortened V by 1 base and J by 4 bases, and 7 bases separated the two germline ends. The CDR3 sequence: CATSRVTLTEAFL. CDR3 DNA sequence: TGTGCCACCAGCAGAGTTACACTCACTGAAGCTTTCCTT.

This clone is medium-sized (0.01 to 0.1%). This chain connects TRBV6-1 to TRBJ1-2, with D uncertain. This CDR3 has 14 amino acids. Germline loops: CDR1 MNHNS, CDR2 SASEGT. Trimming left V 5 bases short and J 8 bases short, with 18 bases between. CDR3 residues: CASSPTSRGGGYTF. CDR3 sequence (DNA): TGTGCCAGCAGTCCCACCTCACGGGGAGGCGGCTACACCTTC.

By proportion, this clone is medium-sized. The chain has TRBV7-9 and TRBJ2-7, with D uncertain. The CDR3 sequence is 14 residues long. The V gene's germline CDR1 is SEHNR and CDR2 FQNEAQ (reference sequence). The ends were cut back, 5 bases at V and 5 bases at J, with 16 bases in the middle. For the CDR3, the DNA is TGTGCCAGCAGCCTAACCTTTTCGACGGACGAGCAGTACTTC. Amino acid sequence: CASSLTFSTDEQYF.

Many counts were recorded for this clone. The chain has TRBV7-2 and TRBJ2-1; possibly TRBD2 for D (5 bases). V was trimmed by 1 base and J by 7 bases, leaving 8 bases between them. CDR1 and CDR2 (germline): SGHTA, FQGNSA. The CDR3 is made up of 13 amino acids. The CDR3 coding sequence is TGTGCCAGCAGCTTAGGGGGAGTTAATGAGCAGTTCTTC. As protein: CASSLGGVNEQFF.